This T cell receptor (beta chain) derives from a study of CD8 T cells in ankylosing spondylitis. General study results and limits: Matched synovial fluid from ankylosing spondylitis patients was reported to be enriched for disease-linked clones. Ankylosing spondylitis blood appeared to be characterized by a TCR beta motif of 8 or 9 highly homologous variants.

V lost 7 bases to trimming and J lost 4 bases, with 12 bases between them. The V gene's germline CDR1 is SQVTM and CDR2 ANQGSEA. The CDR3 extends over 12 amino acids. TCRdb reanalysed the 5' RACE reads using MiXCR and keeps one entry per CDR3 protein. The sample comprises 350,000 to 550,000 distinct CDR3 sequences, 25% to 30% of which are singletons, and about 0.92% rests with the top ten. This clonotype turned up a few times. Its antigen is not identified. The specimen sequenced was blood, either unsorted or a sorted T cell fraction (not recorded which). The receptor was derived from a male donor with ankylosing spondylitis. This chain connects TRBV29-1 to TRBJ2-3, with a possible D match to TRBD1 (6 bases). CDR3 bases: TGCAGCGCCTCGGACAGAGCAGATACGCAGTATTTT. The encoded protein is CSASDRADTQYF.